The 20 T cell receptor beta chains listed next were all sequenced from one sample in a study of long-term antiretroviral therapy in people with HIV. The assay, immunoSEQ v3.0, was run at survey level. The assay was immunoSEQ multiplex PCR, and TCRdb's table has in-frame clones only and misses some. This table has more than 20,000 clones, roughly 87% appearing once. Sequenced here: unsorted PBMCs, sampled 0.3 years after starting antiretroviral therapy. The source is a man over 45 with HIV.

CDR3 residues: CASSRDSSNSPLHF. CDR3 sequence (DNA): TGTGCCAGCAGCCGGGACTCTTCCAATTCACCCCTCCACTTT. V usage is TRBV7-3 and J usage is TRBJ1-6, with D tentatively TRBD1 (5 bases). The CDR3 sequence is 14 residues long. V lost 5 bases and J lost 7, with 12 bases in between. Germline V gene sequence: CDR1 SGHTA, CDR2 FQGTGA.

This clone was picked up a small number of times. V is TRBV7-3 and J is TRBJ1-1; D possibly corresponds to TRBD1 (6 bases). V was pared by 4 bases and J by 1 base, with 13 bases between. In germline, CDR1 is SGHTA, CDR2 FQGTGA. The CDR3 sequence is 15 residues long. The CDR3 DNA sequence: TGTGCCAGCAGCTCAGAAGCCAGGGGGAACACTGAAGCTTTCTTT. It yields the protein CASSSEARGNTEAFF.

This chain uses TRBV7-9 with TRBJ2-1; 8 bases agree with TRBD2. The CDR3 has 18 amino acids. V dropped 6 bases and J dropped 0; count of bases not matched to a gene: 13. The germline CDR1 and CDR2 sequences are SEHNR and FQNEAQ (reference sequence). The CDR3 sequence: CASSLPSHREGSYNEQFF. CDR3 nucleotide sequence: TGTGCCAGCAGTTTACCCTCCCATCGGGAGGGCTCCTACAATGAGCAGTTCTTC.

The sample holds a few counts of this clone. The CDR3 region is CASSDGGWSYEQYF. DNA for the CDR3: TGTGCCAGCAGTGATGGGGGTTGGTCCTACGAGCAGTACTTC. The chain links TRBV2 to TRBJ2-7; D could derive from TRBD1 or TRBD2 (5 bases each). This CDR3 comprises 14 residues. In germline, CDR1 is SNHLY, CDR2 FYNNEI. V was clipped by 3 bases and J by 1 base, with 10 bases between them.

The gene calls are TRBV6-5 and TRBJ2-3; D may be TRBD2 (5 bases). The V end lost 2 bases, the J end lost 6 bases, and 9 bases lay between the germline ends. CDR1 is MNHEY, CDR2 SVGAGI, per germline. The CDR3 spans 13 residues. DNA for the CDR3: TGTGCCAGCAGTTACGTCTCGGGGGATACGCAGTATTTT. It specifies CASSYVSGDTQYF.

The chain's CDR3 is CASSRGTSGGYEQYF. In nucleotides, the CDR3 is TGTGCCAGCAGTAGAGGTACTAGCGGGGGCTACGAGCAGTACTTC. The gene calls are TRBV6-5 and TRBJ2-7; TRBD2 matches at 11 bases. Germline lookup yields CDR1 MNHEY and CDR2 SVGAGI. V lost 5 bases and J lost 3; bases outside the gene matches: 6. The CDR3 is 15 amino acids.

The chain employs TRBV7-8 and TRBJ1-4, with 7 bases lining up with TRBD1. V was clipped by 1 base and J by 5 bases; unmatched bases: 7. The germline gives CDR1 SGHVS, CDR2 FQNEAQ. The CDR3 is 16 residues long. Here the CDR3 reads CASSLVRTGANEKLFF. The CDR3 DNA reads as TGTGCCAGCAGCTTAGTAAGGACAGGAGCAAATGAAAAACTGTTTTTT. The whole variable domain, filled in from reference TRBV7-8 and TRBJ1-4, reads GAGVSQSPRYKVAKRGQDVALRCDPISGHVSLFWYQQALGQGPEFLTYFQNEAQLDKSGLPSDRFFAERPEGSVSTLKIQRTQQEDSAVYLCASSLVRTGANEKLFFGSGTQLSVL.

This clone was detected a few times. The chain has TRBV4-1 and TRBJ2-3; TRBD1 agrees at 8 bases. Per the germline V gene, CDR1 is MGHRA and CDR2 is YSYEKL. The CDR3 loop spans 14 amino acids. V lost 11 bases and J lost 3; bases outside the gene matches: 10. The CDR3 DNA follows: TGCGCCGGATCACCCGGACAGGGAACAGATACGCAGTATTTT. Translating gives CAGSPGQGTDTQYF.

The table lists this clone with a few counts. The chain employs TRBV9 and TRBJ1-2, with 7 bases aligning to TRBD1. Per the germline V gene, CDR1 is SGDLS and CDR2 is YYNGEE. This CDR3 contains 12 residues. V dropped 7 bases and J dropped 2; count of bases not matched to a gene: 2. The CDR3 loop is CASRRGNYGYTF. The CDR3 coding sequence is TGTGCCAGCCGCAGGGGGAACTATGGCTACACCTTC.

This clone was recorded only once. The chain carries TRBV7-8 and TRBJ1-2; TRBD1 aligns across 7 bases. Trimming took 6 bases from V and 2 from J; bases not matched to a gene: 12. Germline V gene data show CDR1 as SGHVS and CDR2 as FQNEAQ. The CDR3 runs 16 residues. CDR3 nucleotides: TGTGCCAGCAGTTTTCGACCGGGACAGCGCAACTATGGCTACACCTTC. Translated: CASSFRPGQRNYGYTF.

The V call is TRBV6-5, the J call TRBJ1-2, with TRBD1 identical over 7 bases. This CDR3 region has 14 residues. V dropped 5 bases and J dropped 3; count of bases not matched to a gene: 6. Germline lookup yields CDR1 MNHEY and CDR2 SVGAGI. This CDR3 is CASSPPGQHYGYTF. The CDR3 DNA follows: TGTGCCAGCAGTCCACCGGGACAGCACTATGGCTACACCTTC.

This clone appeared a few times. This rearrangement joins TRBV11-2 to TRBJ1-4; a weak D match, TRBD1 (6 bases). Trimming pared 4 bases from V and 4 bases from J, leaving 10 bases between. The CDR3 is made up of 14 amino acids. Germline lookup yields CDR1 SGHAT and CDR2 FQNNGV. CDR3 bases: TGTGCCAGCAGCTCCGGACAGTATAATGAAAAACTGTTTTTT. It translates to CASSSGQYNEKLFF.

This rearrangement joins TRBV4-1 to TRBJ2-3; 7 positions match TRBD2. The CDR3 totals 16 residues. Germline loops: CDR1 MGHRA, CDR2 YSYEKL. Trimming took 4 bases from V and 2 from J; bases not matched to a gene: 9. The CDR3 is CASSPRLAGDTDTQYF. As DNA, the CDR3 is TGCGCCAGCAGCCCAAGATTAGCGGGTGACACAGATACGCAGTATTTT.

The genes are TRBV9 and TRBJ1-1, with D hard to call. V shed 2 bases and J shed 3 bases, with 5 bases lying between them. There are 12 residues in the CDR3. Germline V gene sequence: CDR1 SGDLS, CDR2 YYNGEE. CDR3 nucleotide sequence: TGTGCCAGCAGCGTTATGGACACTGAAGCTTTCTTT. Its protein is CASSVMDTEAFF.

The J gene is TRBJ1-2, the V gene TRBV5-6; 10 nucleotides match TRBD1. Unmatched junction bases numbered 7, after V lost 4 bases and J lost 4 bases. The CDR3 consists of 15 residues. The germline CDR1 and CDR2 sequences are SGHDT and YYEEEE. The CDR3 bases are TGTGCCAGCAGCCAAGACAGGGGGCTATTCTATGGCTACACCTTC. Translated, it gives CASSQDRGLFYGYTF.

J is TRBJ1-5 and V is TRBV10-3, with D perhaps TRBD1 (6 bases). Deletions cut 4 bases from V and 2 bases from J, with 15 bases between. Germline V gene lookup returns CDR1 ENHRY and CDR2 SYGVKD. CDR3 length: 16 residues. The CDR3 reads CAISVTGLQGNQPQHF. The CDR3, as DNA: TGTGCCATCAGTGTGACAGGCCTCCAGGGCAATCAGCCCCAGCATTTT.

This clone has only one observation. The chain carries TRBV27 and TRBJ2-7, with 10 bases that match TRBD2. The CDR3 covers 16 residues. With V trimmed by 0 bases and J by 3 bases, 5 bases remained unmatched. The germline CDR1 and CDR2 sequences are MNHEY and SMNVEV (reference sequence). The CDR3 reads CASSLSSGRINYEQYF. The DNA for the CDR3 is TGTGCCAGCAGTTTATCTAGCGGGAGGATAAACTACGAGCAGTACTTC.

The chain uses TRBV9 and TRBJ1-1; D is unresolved. CDR1 is SGDLS and CDR2 is YYNGEE in the germline V gene. The CDR3 is 15 amino acids. V shed 1 base and J shed 1 base, with 11 bases lying between them. For the CDR3, the DNA is TGTGCCAGCAGCGTAAACCCTATCCAGAACACTGAAGCTTTCTTT. Translating it yields CASSVNPIQNTEAFF.

In its sample, this clone was seen a few times. The V gene is TRBV7-2, the J gene TRBJ2-2; D possibly corresponds to TRBD1 (6 bases). Trimming removed 3 bases from V and 4 bases from J, with 12 bases in between. Looked up from germline, CDR1 is SGHTA and CDR2 is FQGNSA. The CDR3 length is 15 residues. The CDR3 nucleotides read TGTGCCAGCAGCTTCCGAGGGACACTCACCGGGGAGCTGTTTTTT. Amino acids: CASSFRGTLTGELFF.

The rearrangement links TRBV27 to TRBJ2-7; 10 bases agree with TRBD1. The length of the CDR3 is 14 residues. The V and J ends lost 5 bases and 2 bases, in that order; junction bases with no gene match: 3. CDR1 and CDR2 from the germline V gene are MNHEY and SMNVEV (reference sequence). This chain's CDR3 is CASSIGTGAYEQYF. CDR3 in DNA: TGTGCCAGCAGTATAGGGACAGGGGCCTACGAGCAGTACTTC.